This T cell receptor (beta chain) derives from a study of blood T cell repertoires in COVID-19. For the study at large: The United States, Italy and Spain were the sources of the acute and convalescent COVID-19 samples. From T cells, B-cell-depleted T cells, or PBMCs came the material, which was cDNA or gDNA.

Original processing methods: Nucleated cell counts were estimated from reference gene primer amplification. The method was immunoSEQ multiplex PCR; TCRdb's version includes in-frame clones alone and lacks a portion of them. The V and J calls and clone size come from that table; D and trimming were worked out from the DNA. The table has 200,000 to 300,000 clones, about 80% seen once. The CDR3 totals 12 residues. Germline V lookup: CDR1 GTSNPN, CDR2 SVGIG (reference sequence). J was trimmed by 10 bases and V by 6 bases; bases with no gene match: 6. J is TRBJ1-4 and V is TRBV30; 9 bases line up with TRBD1. The sequencing input was peripheral blood. The origin of this receptor is a woman of 80 years or more with acute or convalescent COVID-19. CDR3 protein: CACRTGEGKLFF. For the CDR3, the DNA is TGTGCCTGTCGGACAGGGGAGGGAAAACTGTTTTTT.